The entry below describes one TCR beta chain. The CDR3 length is 15 residues. CDR1 SGHKS and CDR2 YYEKEE come from the germline V gene (reference sequence). Between the trimmed V and J ends, which lost 2 bases and 2 bases, there was a span of 14 bases. The data were taken from a study of blood T cell repertoires in COVID-19. Study-wide context: There were acute and convalescent COVID-19 samples, and they came from the United States, Italy and Spain.

As handled by the study authors: Nucleated cell number was recorded as an estimate derived from reference gene primer amplification. The protocol was immunoSEQ multiplex PCR, while the TCRdb copy is restricted to in-frame clones and leaves out a portion. The V and J calls and clone size are taken from that table; D and trimming were inferred from the DNA. The data contain 200,000 or so clones, around 86% of them seen just once; the ten biggest clones take up under 7%. The chain uses TRBV5-5 and TRBJ2-7; D is perhaps TRBD2 (5 bases). The clonotype originates from a man in his 60s who had recovered from COVID-19. Sequencing input: peripheral blood. CDR3 DNA: TGTGCCAGCAGCTTTCAATCAGGACTGACCTACGAGCAGTACTTC. Translation gives CASSFQSGLTYEQYF.